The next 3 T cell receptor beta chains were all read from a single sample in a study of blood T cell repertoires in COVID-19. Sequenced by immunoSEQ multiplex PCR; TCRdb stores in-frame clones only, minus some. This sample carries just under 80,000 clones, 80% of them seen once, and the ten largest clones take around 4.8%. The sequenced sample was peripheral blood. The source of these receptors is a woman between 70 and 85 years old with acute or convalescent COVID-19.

The CDR3 bases are TGTGCCAGCAGCCAAGAAAATTCCACTCCGGACTATGGCTACACCTTC. As protein: CASSQENSTPDYGYTF. The chain couples TRBV3-1 (or the pseudogene TRBV3-2) to TRBJ1-2; D unclear. The CDR3 has 16 residues. V was cut by 0 bases and J by 3 bases, with 14 bases left in between. Germline V gene data show CDR1 as LGHDT and CDR2 as YNNKEL (reference sequence).

The CDR3 protein is CAISSPPGRTSGAAYEQYF. CDR3 sequence (DNA): TGTGCCATCAGTTCACCCCCGGGCCGGACTAGTGGGGCAGCCTACGAGCAGTACTTC. The chain joins TRBV10-3 to TRBJ2-7; TRBD2 agrees at 7 bases. V lost 5 bases and J lost 2; bases outside the gene matches: 21. Germline V gives CDR1 ENHRY, CDR2 SYGVKD. This CDR3 has 19 residues.

CDR3 DNA: TGTGCCATCAGTGCTTGGGGGGGGAACACTGAAGCTTTCTTT. It codes for CAISAWGGNTEAFF. V is TRBV10-3 and J is TRBJ1-1; a possible D gene is TRBD1 (5 bases). The CDR3 is 14 residues long. The V end lost 4 bases, the J end lost 1 base, and 10 bases lay between the germline ends. Germline values: CDR1 ENHRY, CDR2 SYGVKD.